Reported below is one T cell receptor beta chain. Its specific antigen is unknown. One base away there is no much larger clone; base qualities are not given. The library relied on 5' RACE. The instrument was a NextSeq 500. In the TCR library protocol, unique molecular identifiers were attached to individual cDNA molecules to correct for PCR bias and sequencing error. Both TCR alpha and beta chains were sequenced, and tight co-correlation was observed between alpha and beta sequence abundances in each sample. The authors processed their data as follows. Decombinator V4 was used to annotate TCR sequences for V gene, J gene and CDR3. Expanded TCRs were defined as changing significantly between any two time points under a Poisson model with p below 0.0001. Abundances of TCRs were expressed as counts per million after normalisation to the total number of TCRs sequenced in each sample. TRAV1-2 paired with TRAJ12, TRAJ20 or TRAJ33 defined MAIT TCRs, while TRAV10 paired with TRAJ18 defined iNKT TCRs. VDJdb, accessed 1 November 2021, was searched for CMV, EBV and SARS-CoV-2 annotated TCRs, excluding TCRs annotated for multiple antigens. In-frame beta chains were kept once TCRdb had trimmed the public reads at Q25 with fastp and called clones with MiXCR. Rows are combined by CDR3 protein, so each entry shows the most common genes and DNA. For this entry, the V and J calls and clone size follow TCRdb and not the study's own pipeline. The sample includes nearly 80,000 distinct CDR3 sequences, with roughly 12% observed a single time. The top ten hold approximately 1.1% of the sample.

The data were obtained in a study of early T cells in non-severe SARS-CoV-2 infection (dated by TCRdb to the early 2020s). Turning to the overall study: TCR sequencing used bulk RNA from unsorted whole blood, so alpha and beta chains could not be paired. Broad study findings and their caveats: VDJdb matching was skewed toward anti-spike CD8 responses, so virus-specific expansions were likely underestimated and private and CD4 specificities were missed.

The CDR3, from cysteine to phenylalanine, totals 12 residues. The sequence is cut down to CDR3 DNA, 36 bases in frame from base 1. The trim is 4 bases for V and 6 bases for J, with a gap of 7 bases between the germline ends. CDR1 and CDR2, per the germline V gene, are MDHEN and SYDVKM. Set within a cohort of healthcare workers in London, UK, this nested case-control study involved weekly PCR testing of nasopharyngeal swabs along with blood sampling. Between 23 and 31 March 2020, the week of the UK lockdown, healthcare workers were enrolled and then followed up weekly for as long as 16 weeks. Sequencing used whole blood. The chain is assembled from TRBV28 and TRBJ1-5, with no reliable assignment of the D segment. The TCR sequence derives from an adult who was a healthcare worker with PCR-confirmed SARS-CoV-2 infection or an uninfected control (not recorded which). The nucleotide sequence reads TGTGCCAGCAGTTCCCGGAGTCAGCCCCAGCATTTT. Its protein is CASSSRSQPQHF.